This T cell receptor beta chain was sequenced during a study of HIV-infected patients and healthy controls. Alpha and beta constant-region primers primed reverse transcription of approximately 500 ng RNA. Each of the alpha and beta chains got its own library through chain-specific third strand synthesis with indices. One primer pair amplified all rearrangements per chain; each cDNA got molecular barcodes. TCRdb re-analysed the 5' RACE reads in MiXCR, keeping a single row per CDR3 protein. The sample consists of around 16,000 distinct CDR3 sequences, 9% to 9.5% of them appearing once. This CDR3 has 16 amino acids. V lost 6 bases and J 4 bases, leaving 18 bases between the germline ends. This clonotype has at least ten counts. Antigen unknown. The repertoire came from unfractionated whole blood and reflected all unsorted peripheral T cells. Study-level results: HIV+ repertoires were severely depleted of MAIT alpha-chain CDR3s, unlike healthy controls. During therapy, HIV-associated CDR3s fell significantly in frequency, while CMV-associated CDR3s did not change significantly. Only sixteen HIV-infected individuals were processed, a major limit on how widely findings apply.

The receptor comes from an adult in good health. Sequencing was done on a sample of blood. This chain connects TRBV12-3 or TRBV12-4 to TRBJ2-2, with a weak D call TRBD2 (5 bases). The chain's CDR3 is CASRPLVWRSTGELFF. DNA for the CDR3: TGTGCCAGCAGACCCCTAGTCTGGAGGTCCACCGGGGAGCTGTTTTTT.